This T cell receptor beta chain was profiled in a study of PD-L1 blockade in urothelial cancer. Study findings and constraints: Tumor-associated clones in the blood of durable-benefit patients grew more at 3 weeks. Lower pretreatment blood TCR clonality, under the median, predicted better survival, researchers reported.

Stated time point: pretreatment peripheral blood. Urothelial carcinoma in patients was locally advanced or metastatic. Germline CDR1 MGHRA, CDR2 YSYEKL. Germline trimming cut 4 bases from V and 7 bases from J; bases unmatched to any gene: 7. The CDR3 spans 15 residues. TCRdb's copy holds only in-frame clones and misses some; the assay was immunoSEQ multiplex PCR. The sample lists 130,000 or so clones; about four fifths were seen once. On this clone itself: No antigen is known for it.

This TCR was sampled from a man aged 45-65 years with urothelial cancer. The V and J genes are TRBV4-1 and TRBJ1-4, with 9 nucleotides matching TRBD1. The sequences come from PBMCs, collected around atezolizumab (anti-PD-L1) treatment. The CDR3 sequence: CASSPTTDRGEKLFF. CDR3 coding DNA: TGCGCCAGCAGCCCCACTACGGACAGGGGTGAAAAACTGTTTTTT.